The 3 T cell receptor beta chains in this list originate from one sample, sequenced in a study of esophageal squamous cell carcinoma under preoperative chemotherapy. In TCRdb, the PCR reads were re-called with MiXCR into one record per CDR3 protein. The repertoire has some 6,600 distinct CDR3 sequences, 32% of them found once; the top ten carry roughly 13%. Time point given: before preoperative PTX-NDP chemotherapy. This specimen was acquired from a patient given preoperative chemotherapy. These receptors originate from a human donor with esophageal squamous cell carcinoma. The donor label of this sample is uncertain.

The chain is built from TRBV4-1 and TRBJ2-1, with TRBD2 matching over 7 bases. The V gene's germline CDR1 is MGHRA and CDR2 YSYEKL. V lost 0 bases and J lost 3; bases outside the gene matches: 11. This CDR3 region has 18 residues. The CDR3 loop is CASSQEPFLAASYNEQFF. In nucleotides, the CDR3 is TGCGCCAGCAGCCAAGAACCTTTTCTAGCGGCAAGCTACAATGAGCAGTTCTTC.

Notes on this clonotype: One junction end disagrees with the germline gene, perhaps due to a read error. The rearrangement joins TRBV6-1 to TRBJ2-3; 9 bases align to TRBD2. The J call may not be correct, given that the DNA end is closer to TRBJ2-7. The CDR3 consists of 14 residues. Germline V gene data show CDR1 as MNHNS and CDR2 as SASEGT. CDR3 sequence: CASRGLAEYSEQYF. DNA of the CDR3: TGTGCGAGCAGGGGACTAGCTGAGTACAGTGAGCAGTACTTC.

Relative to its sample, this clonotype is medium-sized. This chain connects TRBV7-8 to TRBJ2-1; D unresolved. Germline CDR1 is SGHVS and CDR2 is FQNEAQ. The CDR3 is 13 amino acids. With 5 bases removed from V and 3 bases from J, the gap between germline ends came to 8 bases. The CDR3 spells CASSPLLYNEQFF. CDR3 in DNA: TGTGCCAGCAGCCCTTTACTCTACAATGAGCAGTTCTTC.